The clone carrying this T cell receptor beta chain was counted at least ten times. Antigen unknown. The sample originates from a study of regulatory T cells in long-lasting Graves disease. Study-wide results and limits: Under persistent disease, TRBV28, TRBJ1-2 and TRBJ2-5 were used preferentially. Persistent patients had a count of shared public clonotypes (more than 2,500) that exceeded that of new patients (approximately 1,000).

The authors built TCR beta libraries using iRepertoire HTBI primers and Arm-PCR of CDR3 regions. In the study's own analysis: In the combined samples, around 60 TRBV and some 14 TRBJ segments were identified. TCRdb re-called the multiplex PCR reads with MiXCR, one entry per CDR3 protein. These V and J calls rely on TCRdb rather than the paper's analysis. The top ten clones hold approximately 28% of a sample with some 370,000 distinct CDR3 sequences, roughly 25% of them seen once. The germline V gene encodes CDR1 SNHLY and CDR2 FYNNEI. The CDR3 runs to 14 residues. The V gene lost 6 bases and the J gene lost 0 bases, with 11 bases spanning the gap. Time point: persistent/refractory GD, antithyroid drugs over 5 years with positive TRAb. PBMC-derived RNA was used for the TCR library. It was American Thyroid Association guidelines that determined Graves' disease diagnosis.

The TCR comes from a woman between 35 and 50 years old with Graves disease. The V and J genes are TRBV2 and TRBJ1-1, with D unresolved. This specimen consisted of peripheral blood mononuclear cells (PBMCs), obtained when the disease was refractory, from a patient treated with antithyroid drugs. CDR3 sequence reads: CASRRPTMNTEAFF. The CDR3 bases are TGTGCCAGCAGAAGACCAACAATGAACACTGAAGCTTTCTTT.